This TCR beta chain originates from a study of blood T cells in healthy people across ages. A second PCR, run for about 7 to 11 cycles, used a sample-barcoded 5' primer plus a J-beta primer mix. TCRdb re-analysed the 5' RACE reads in MiXCR, keeping a single row per CDR3 protein. This table holds around 1,800,000 distinct CDR3 sequences, 39% found once. The sample was blood. The origin of this receptor is a human donor in good health.

The CDR3 region is CASGSRQGASYGYTF. The CDR3 bases are TGTGCCAGCGGCTCCCGGCAGGGGGCGTCCTATGGCTACACCTTC. The chain uses TRBV7-9 and TRBJ1-2, with TRBD1 matching over 8 bases. V lost 8 bases to trimming and J lost 4 bases; unmatched junction nucleotides: 12. CDR3 length: 15 amino acids. Germline V gene lookup returns CDR1 SEHNR and CDR2 FQNEAQ (reference sequence).